This T cell receptor (beta chain) was identified in a study of radiation and T cells in renal cell carcinoma. Study in general: Nephrectomy followed 15 Gy stereotactic body radiation by 4 weeks.

V was pared by 1 base and J by 4 bases, with 6 bases of the junction left unmatched. Germline lookup yields CDR1 LGHNA and CDR2 YNFKEQ. This CDR3 has 15 amino acids. A remark on this clone: Its specificity is not known.

Measured with immunoSEQ multiplex PCR; TCRdb has only the in-frame clones, and not every one. The sample contains 130,000 to 150,000 clones, around 90% of which appear only once. Regarding the study as a whole: Baseline intratumoral clonotype presence is unknown without pretreatment biopsies. From baseline, blood top tumor clonotypes peaked at 2 weeks post-radiation.

Time point noted: baseline pretreatment blood. Treatment given: 15 Gy SBRT to primary tumor, nephrectomy 4 weeks later. The patient's renal cell carcinoma had clear cell pathology. V is TRBV4-2 and J is TRBJ1-2; TRBD1 aligns across 7 bases. The sequencing here drew on blood, taken from a patient whose treatment included radiotherapy and nephrectomy. The sequence came from a woman aged 70-85 years with renal cell carcinoma. The CDR3 DNA reads as TGTGCCAGCAGCCAAGGTAGGACAGGTACCTATGGCTACACCTTC. Its translation is CASSQGRTGTYGYTF.